This TCR beta chain was sequenced for a study of blood T cell repertoires in COVID-19. At the level of the study: PBMCs, B-cell-depleted T cells, or T cells were the source of the cDNA or gDNA that made up the material.

V shed 2 bases, J shed 3 bases, and the junction held 5 bases outside the gene matches. The CDR3 extends over 16 amino acids. Germline CDR1 reads SGHRS; CDR2 reads YFSETQ. As handled by the study authors: Reference gene primer amplification gave nucleated cell count estimates. Some clones are missing from TCRdb's copy, which holds only in-frame ones; the method was immunoSEQ multiplex PCR. The DNA gave D and trimming, while V, J and clone size come from that table. Among under 200,000 clones listed, about 80% were seen once. The TCR sequence derives from a man in his sixties or seventies with active or convalescent COVID-19. J is TRBJ1-4 and V is TRBV5-1; 9 bases are shared with TRBD1. The specimen was peripheral blood. CDR3 region: CASSLGTGSANEKLFF. DNA of the CDR3: TGCGCCAGCAGCTTAGGGACAGGGTCCGCTAATGAAAAACTGTTTTTT.